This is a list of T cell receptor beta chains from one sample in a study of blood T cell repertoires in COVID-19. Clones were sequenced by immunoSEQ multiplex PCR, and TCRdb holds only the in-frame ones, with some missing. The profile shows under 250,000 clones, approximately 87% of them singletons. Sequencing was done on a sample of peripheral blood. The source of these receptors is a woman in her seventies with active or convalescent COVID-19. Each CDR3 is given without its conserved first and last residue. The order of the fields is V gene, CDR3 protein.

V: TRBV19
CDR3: ASSSLGARSYGYT

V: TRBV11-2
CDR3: ASSPIRRGGIYEQY

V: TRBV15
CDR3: ATRSLGEGQPQH

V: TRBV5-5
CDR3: ASSSFSGGPYNEQF

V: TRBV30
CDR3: AWSLGDTQY

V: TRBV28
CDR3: ASSLVEIANEQF

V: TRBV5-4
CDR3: ASSLGRLAGDEQF

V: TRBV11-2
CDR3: ASSPSGTSGTEQY

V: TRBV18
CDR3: ASSPPRPGDTQY

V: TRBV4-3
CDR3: ASSQEGAADLPGELF

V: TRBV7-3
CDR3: ASSSQRGTGELF

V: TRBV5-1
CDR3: ASSFDRNYGYT

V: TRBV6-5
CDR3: ASRLRDRGGYT